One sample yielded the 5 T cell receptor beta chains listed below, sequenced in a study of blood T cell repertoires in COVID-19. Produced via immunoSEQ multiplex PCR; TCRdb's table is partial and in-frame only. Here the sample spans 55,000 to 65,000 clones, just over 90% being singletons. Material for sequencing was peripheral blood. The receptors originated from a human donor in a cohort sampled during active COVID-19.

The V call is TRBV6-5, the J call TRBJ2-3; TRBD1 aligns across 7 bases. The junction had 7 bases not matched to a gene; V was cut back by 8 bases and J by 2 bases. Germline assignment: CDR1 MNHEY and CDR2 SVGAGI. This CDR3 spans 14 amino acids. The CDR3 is CASQQGSSTDTQYF. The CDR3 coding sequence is TGTGCCAGCCAACAGGGGTCTTCCACAGATACGCAGTATTTT.

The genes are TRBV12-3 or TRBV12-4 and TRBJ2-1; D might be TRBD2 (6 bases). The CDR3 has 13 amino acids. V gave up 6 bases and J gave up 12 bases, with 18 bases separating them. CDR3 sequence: CASSPQVGDWQFF. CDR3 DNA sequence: TGTGCCAGCAGCCCCCAGGTAGGGGACTGGCAGTTCTTC.

CDR3 in DNA: TGCGCCAGCAGCTTGGCCGGGACAGGGCTATTCGATGAGCAGTTCTTC. Translation: CASSLAGTGLFDEQFF. The chain joins TRBV5-1 to TRBJ2-1; 9 nucleotides align to TRBD1. CDR3 size: 16 residues. Germline CDR1 and CDR2: SGHRS and YFSETQ. V was clipped by 0 bases and J by 8 bases; unmatched bases: 9.

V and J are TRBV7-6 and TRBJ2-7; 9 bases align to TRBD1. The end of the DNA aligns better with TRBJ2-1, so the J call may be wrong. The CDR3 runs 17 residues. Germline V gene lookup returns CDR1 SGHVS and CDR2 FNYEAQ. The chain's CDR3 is CASSLGTGTGNYNEQFF. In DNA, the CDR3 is TGTGCCAGCAGCTTAGGGACCGGGACAGGGAACTACAATGAGCAGTTCTTC.

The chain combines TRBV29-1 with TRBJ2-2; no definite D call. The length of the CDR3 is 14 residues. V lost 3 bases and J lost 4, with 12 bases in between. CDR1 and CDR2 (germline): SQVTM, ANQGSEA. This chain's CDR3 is CSVDPGFGTGELFF. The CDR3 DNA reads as TGCAGCGTTGACCCCGGGTTTGGCACCGGGGAGCTGTTTTTT.